This T cell receptor (beta chain) was captured by sequencing in a study of TIL therapy for anti-PD-1-resistant metastatic lung cancer. This clone appeared a few times. This was the immunoSEQ v3 assay. Sequencing used immunoSEQ multiplex PCR; TCRdb keeps in-frame clones, though not all of them. Counted here are 95,000 or so clones, roughly 65% occurring once; the ten biggest clones make up about 10%. Germline V gene lookup returns CDR1 ENHRY and CDR2 SYGVKD. V dropped 10 bases and J dropped 6 bases, with 12 bases sitting between them. CDR3 length equals 12 residues. Time point: pre-treatment sample, taken before nivolumab and TIL therapy. Pleural nodules or supraclavicular lymph nodes made up most of the excised metastases sampled.

The chain couples TRBV10-3 to TRBJ1-4, with D possibly TRBD1 on 6 matching bases. The receptor was derived from a person between 30 and 79 years old with non-small cell lung cancer. This sample comprised tumor tissue, obtained at baseline. CDR3 in amino acids: CASRGGDEKLFF. Written as DNA, the CDR3 is TGTGCCAGCCGAGGGGGTGATGAAAAACTGTTTTTT.